This T cell receptor (beta chain) was captured by sequencing in a study of control samples from healthy donors and cancer patients. Method: immunoSEQ multiplex PCR; TCRdb's copy keeps in-frame clones and lacks some. This sample has approximately 30,000 clones, with roughly 94% found just once. CDR1 is SGHTA and CDR2 is FQGNSA in the germline V gene. This CDR3 comprises 16 residues. Trimming removed 2 bases from V and 0 bases from J, with 11 bases in between. The V gene is TRBV7-2, the J gene TRBJ1-3, with TRBD1 as a possible D gene (5 bases). Sequencing was carried out using blood. This clonotype was obtained from a man aged 55-75 years in good health. The CDR3 DNA reads TGTGCCAGCAGCTTAAGATGGGGGAGCTCTGGAAACACCATATATTTT. Translated: CASSLRWGSSGNTIYF.